Below, 13 T cell receptor beta chains from the same sample are listed, as sequenced in a study of preoperative IRX-2 immunotherapy in early breast cancer. The treatment was: preoperative locoregional IRX-2 cytokine immunotherapy. TCRdb's table, derived via immunoSEQ multiplex PCR, lists solely in-frame clones and lacks some. This sample has 20,000 to 30,000 clones, with approximately 80% found just once. The source material was lymph node tissue, sampled before IRX-2 immunotherapy. The receptors shown here come from a human donor with breast cancer.

The chain joins TRBV5-1 to TRBJ2-5, with unresolved D. The germline gives CDR1 SGHRS, CDR2 YFSETQ. Between the trimmed V and J ends, which lost 0 bases and 2 bases, there was a span of 14 bases. The CDR3 spans 16 residues. The CDR3 is CASSLAPGSLQETQYF. CDR3 nucleotides: TGCGCCAGCAGCTTGGCCCCGGGCAGTCTACAAGAGACCCAGTACTTC.

The chain is built from TRBV6-8 and TRBJ2-7; 8 bases line up with TRBD2. V shed 5 bases and J 4 bases; nucleotides not matched to a gene: 13. Germline CDR1 and CDR2: MNHGY and SAAAGT. The CDR3 covers 16 residues. The chain's CDR3 is CASSTRSAGGLYEQYF. The CDR3 region has the DNA TGTGCCAGCAGTACCCGCTCCGCGGGGGGCCTTTACGAGCAGTACTTC.

The V and J genes are TRBV6-8 and TRBJ1-2; no reliable D call. Germline CDR1 is MNHGY and CDR2 is SAAAGT. The CDR3 loop spans 12 amino acids. Trimming took off 5 bases at V and 2 bases at J, with 6 bases between the two ends. CDR3 bases: TGTGCCAGCAGTGGTAGGAACTATGGCTACACCTTC. This sequence encodes CASSGRNYGYTF.

This clone was detected only a few times. The chain has TRBV6-8 and TRBJ2-3, with 9 nucleotides matching TRBD2. Germline V gene sequence: CDR1 MNHGY, CDR2 SAAAGT. The CDR3 runs to 15 residues. J lost 7 bases, V lost 4 bases, and 9 bases had no gene match. This chain's CDR3 is CASSLAGAVSNTQYF. The CDR3 DNA reads as TGTGCCAGCAGTTTAGCGGGGGCAGTTTCTAATACGCAGTATTTT.

V is TRBV6-8 and J is TRBJ1-2; D is undetermined. The V gene's germline CDR1 is MNHGY and CDR2 SAAAGT. This CDR3 has 12 amino acids. Trimming cost V 4 bases and J 8 bases, with 11 bases left between them. For the CDR3, the DNA is TGTGCCAGCAGTTTCGAAGCGGGAGGCTACACCTTC. Residues: CASSFEAGGYTF.

The genes are TRBV11-3 and TRBJ2-6; unclear D gene. Germline loops: CDR1 SGHNT, CDR2 YENEEA. V lost 5 bases and J 2 bases, leaving 7 bases between the germline ends. The CDR3 length is 14 residues. CDR3 in DNA: TGTGCCAGCAGCCCGTACACTGGGGCCAACGTCCTGACTTTC. Its translation: CASSPYTGANVLTF.

The chain combines TRBV29-1 with TRBJ2-7; D gene unclear. V lost 1 base and J 1 base, leaving 8 bases between the germline ends. Germline V lookup: CDR1 SQVTM, CDR2 ANQGSEA. There are 13 residues in the CDR3. CDR3 in amino acids: CSVEATESYEQYF. The DNA for the CDR3 is TGCAGCGTTGAAGCTACAGAATCCTACGAGCAGTACTTC.

V usage is TRBV5-1 and J usage is TRBJ1-2; D not resolved. CDR3 size: 15 residues. The ends were cut back, 0 bases at V and 6 bases at J, with 15 bases in the middle. Germline loops: CDR1 SGHRS, CDR2 YFSETQ. The CDR3 region has the DNA TGCGCCAGCAGCTTGGCCGTCACGTCGCTCCATGGCTACACCTTC. It codes for CASSLAVTSLHGYTF.

The chain employs TRBV19 and TRBJ1-4, with TRBD1 matching over 8 bases. With V trimmed by 5 bases and J by 3 bases, 8 bases remained unmatched. The CDR3 spans 16 residues. Germline values: CDR1 LNHDA, CDR2 SQIVND (reference sequence). CDR3 in amino acids: CASSQPATGANEKLFF. The CDR3 DNA sequence: TGTGCCAGTAGTCAGCCGGCGACAGGGGCTAATGAAAAACTGTTTTTT.

V is TRBV7-6 and J is TRBJ1-3; maybe TRBD1 (5 bases). The ends were cut back, 2 bases at V and 0 bases at J, with 17 bases in the middle. CDR1 and CDR2 (germline): SGHVS, FNYEAQ. The CDR3 has 18 residues. CDR3 nucleotide sequence: TGTGCCAGCAGCTTAAGCCGGCAGGGTGCGAGCTCTGGAAACACCATATATTTT. This encodes CASSLSRQGASSGNTIYF. The full variable domain, completed using reference TRBV7-6 and TRBJ1-3, is GAGVSQSPRYKVTKRGQDVALRCDPISGHVSLYWYRQALGQGPEFLTYFNYEAQQDKSGLPNDRFSAERPEGSISTLTIQRTEQRDSAMYRCASSLSRQGASSGNTIYFGEGSWLTVV.

This chain links TRBV5-1 with TRBJ1-4; 8 bases agree with TRBD1. V trimming: 1 base; J trimming: 6 bases; junction bases outside the gene matches: 8. CDR1 is SGHRS and CDR2 is YFSETQ in the germline V gene. This CDR3 spans 16 amino acids. CDR3 sequence: CASSLSSGQGYEKLFF. In DNA form, the CDR3 reads TGCGCCAGCAGCTTGTCGAGTGGACAGGGTTATGAAAAACTGTTTTTT.

The V gene is TRBV28, the J gene TRBJ1-2, with 7 bases identical to TRBD1. The trim removed 5 bases at V and 0 bases at J, leaving 6 bases unmatched. The germline gives CDR1 MDHEN, CDR2 SYDVKM. The CDR3 totals 15 residues. The CDR3 region has the DNA TGTGCCAGCAGTCAGGGACAGTGGGCTAACTATGGCTACACCTTC. Residues: CASSQGQWANYGYTF.

This clone was found once. The chain joins TRBV6-8 to TRBJ1-2, with 7 bases lining up with TRBD1. Germline trimming cut 6 bases from V and 1 base from J; bases unmatched to any gene: 5. This CDR3 is 14 amino acids long. The germline V gene encodes CDR1 MNHGY and CDR2 SAAAGT. The CDR3 nucleotides read TGTGCCAGCAGGGGAAACAGGGGTAACTATGGCTACACCTTC. Amino acid sequence: CASRGNRGNYGYTF.